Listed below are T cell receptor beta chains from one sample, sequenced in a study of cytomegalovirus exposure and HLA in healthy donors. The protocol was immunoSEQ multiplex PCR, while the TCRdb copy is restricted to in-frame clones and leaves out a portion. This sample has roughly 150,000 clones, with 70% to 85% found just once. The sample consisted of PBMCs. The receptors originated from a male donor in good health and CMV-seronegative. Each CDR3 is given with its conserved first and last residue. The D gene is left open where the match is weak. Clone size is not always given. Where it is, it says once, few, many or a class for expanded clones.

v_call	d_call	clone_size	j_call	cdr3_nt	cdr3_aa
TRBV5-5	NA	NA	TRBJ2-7	TGTGCCAGCAGCTTGGGTCCCGGGAACGAGCAGTACTTC	CASSLGPGNEQYF
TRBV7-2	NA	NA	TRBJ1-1	TGTGCCAGCAGCCCTTATGGAGGGTCGGCCACTGAAGCTTTCTTT	CASSPYGGSATEAFF
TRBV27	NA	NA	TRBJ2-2	TGTGCCAGCAGTTTTAAGGGGGTCGGCACCGGGGAGCTGTTTTTT	CASSFKGVGTGELFF
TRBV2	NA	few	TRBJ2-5	TGTGCCAGCAGTGAAGGAAGGAGAGGGCAGCCCCAAGAGACCCAGTACTTC	CASSEGRRGQPQETQYF
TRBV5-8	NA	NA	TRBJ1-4	TGTGCCAGCAGCTTGGGGACAGCCGGCGAAAAACTGTTTTTT	CASSLGTAGEKLFF
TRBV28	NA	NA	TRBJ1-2	TGTGCCAGCAGTTTACCCGGGACTCCTTATGGCTACACCTTC	CASSLPGTPYGYTF
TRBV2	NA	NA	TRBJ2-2	TGTGCCAGCAGTGAAGCATCCATCGCGGCCAACACCGGGGAGCTGTTTTTT	CASSEASIAANTGELFF
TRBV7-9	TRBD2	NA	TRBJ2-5	TGTGCCAGCAGCTCCCAAGAAGCGGGGGGCCTAGAGACCCAGTACTTC	CASSSQEAGGLETQYF
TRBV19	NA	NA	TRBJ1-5	TGTGCCAGTTCCTTAAGCAATCAGCCCCAGCATTTT	CASSLSNQPQHF
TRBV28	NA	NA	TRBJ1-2	TGTGCCAGCACCTCGGGGAACTATGGCTACACCTTC	CASTSGNYGYTF
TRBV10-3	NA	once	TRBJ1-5	TGTGCCATCAGCGGCCAGCATATTGCTGCCGGGTCGGCGGATCAGCCCCAGCATTTT	CAISGQHIAAGSADQPQHF
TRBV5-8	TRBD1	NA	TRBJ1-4	TGTGCCAGCAGCCTGGGGGACAGATATGAAAAACTGTTTTTT	CASSLGDRYEKLFF
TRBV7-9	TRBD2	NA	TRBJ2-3	TGTGCCAGCAGCTTTTTCCGACTAGCGCTAAGGAGCACAGATACGCAGTATTTT	CASSFFRLALRSTDTQYF
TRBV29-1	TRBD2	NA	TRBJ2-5	TGCAGCGTTACCAGACGGGGGGACTACAAAGAGACCCAGTACTTC	CSVTRRGDYKETQYF
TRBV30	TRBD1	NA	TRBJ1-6	TGTGCCTGGAGTTTGGGGACAGGCGAATGCTCCTATAATTCACCCCTCCACTTT	CAWSLGTGECSYNSPLHF
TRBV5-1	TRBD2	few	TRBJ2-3	TGCGCCAGCAGCCCAAGCACTAGCGGGGGGTCTAGCACAGATACGCAGTATTTT	CASSPSTSGGSSTDTQYF
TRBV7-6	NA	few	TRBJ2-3	TGTGCCAGCAGCTTAGGAGTCCCCCCAGATACGCAGTATTTT	CASSLGVPPDTQYF
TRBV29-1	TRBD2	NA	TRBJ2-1	TGCAGCGTCGGGACTAGCGGGAGGGTTCTGGGAAATGAGCAGTTCTTC	CSVGTSGRVLGNEQFF
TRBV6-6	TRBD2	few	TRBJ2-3	TGTGCCAGCAGTTATAGTAGCGGGAGTACTGATACGCAGTATTTT	CASSYSSGSTDTQYF
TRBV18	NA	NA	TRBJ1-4	TGTGCCAGCTCACCACCGGGGGCAGAAAATGAAAAACTGTTTTTT	CASSPPGAENEKLFF
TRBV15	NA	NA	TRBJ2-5	TGTGCCACCAGCAGGGAGAGGCAGCAAGAGACCCAGTACTTC	CATSRERQQETQYF
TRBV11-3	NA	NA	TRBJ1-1	TGTGCCAGCAGCTCTCAGGAGAACACTGAAGCTTTCTTT	CASSSQENTEAFF
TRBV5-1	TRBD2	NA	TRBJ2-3	TGCGCCAGCAGCGCCCGCGGGAGGGGGACAGATACGCAGTATTTT	CASSARGRGTDTQYF
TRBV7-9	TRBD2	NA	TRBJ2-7	TGTGCCAGCAGCCGGGGGGGCGGGGGAACGGAGCAGTACTTC	CASSRGGGGTEQYF
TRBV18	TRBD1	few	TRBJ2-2	TGTGCCAGCTCACCGCCAACAGGGGATAACACCGGGGAGCTGTTTTTT	CASSPPTGDNTGELFF
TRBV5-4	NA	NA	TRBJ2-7	TGTGCCAGCAGCGCGGCAGGGCGCGAGCAGTACTTC	CASSAAGREQYF
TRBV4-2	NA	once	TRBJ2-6	TGTGCCAGCAGCCAGATCCGGGACTCTGGGGCCAACGTCCTGACTTTC	CASSQIRDSGANVLTF
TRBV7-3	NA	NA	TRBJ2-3	TGTGCCAGCAGTCCCCAAGCGGGTAGAGATACGCAGTATTTT	CASSPQAGRDTQYF
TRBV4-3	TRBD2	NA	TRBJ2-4	TGCGCCAGCAGCCTCGGAGTAGCGGGTTTAGAAAACATTCAGTACTTC	CASSLGVAGLENIQYF
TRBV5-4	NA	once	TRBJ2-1	TGTGCCAGCAGCTTATCAGACAAGGCAAGTGAGCAGTTCTTC	CASSLSDKASEQFF
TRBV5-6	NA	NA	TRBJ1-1	TGTGCCAGCAGCCTTTTCGGCGGTGAAGCTTTCTTT	CASSLFGGEAFF
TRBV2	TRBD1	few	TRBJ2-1	TGTGCCAGCATTGGGACAGACTACAATGAGCAGTTCTTC	CASIGTDYNEQFF
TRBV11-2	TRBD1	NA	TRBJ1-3	TGTGCCAGCAGGAAACAGGGGATCTCTGGAAACACCATATATTTT	CASRKQGISGNTIYF
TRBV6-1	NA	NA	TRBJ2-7	TGTGCCAGCAGTGAAATGGCAGTAGCTTTTCAGTACTTC	CASSEMAVAFQYF
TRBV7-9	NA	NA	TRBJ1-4	TGTGCCAGCAGCCCGGTTGCAACTAATGAAAAACTGTTTTTT	CASSPVATNEKLFF
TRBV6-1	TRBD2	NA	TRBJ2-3	TGTGCCAGCAGTTTCCAACTAGCGTCAGATACGCAGTATTTT	CASSFQLASDTQYF
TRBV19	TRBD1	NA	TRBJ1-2	TGTGCCAGTAGCCGTACAGGGGCCGAACTCTATGGCTACACCTTC	CASSRTGAELYGYTF